This T cell receptor (beta chain) was observed in a study of blood T cell repertoires in COVID-19. Looking at the study overall: Specimens from acute and convalescent COVID-19 originated in the United States, Italy and Spain.

This clone was recorded once. Unmatched junction bases numbered 3, after V lost 4 bases and J lost 4 bases. The CDR3 extends over 13 amino acids. CDR1 and CDR2 from the germline V gene are SNHLY and FYNNEI. Individuals drawn from around 24 US areas were roughly 18 to 100 years old. Clones were read by immunoSEQ multiplex PCR, and TCRdb kept only the in-frame ones, dropping some. The sample yields 140,000 to 150,000 clones, over 65% seen once. This clonotype was obtained from a woman between 50 and 59 years old who had recovered from COVID-19. The chain carries TRBV2 and TRBJ1-2; 7 positions match TRBD1. Sequenced: PBMCs or T cells enriched from blood (not recorded which). The CDR3 DNA reads as TGTGCCAGCAGTGGGACAGGCATCTATGGCTACACCTTC. Amino acid sequence: CASSGTGIYGYTF.